The present T cell receptor (beta chain) was sequenced within a study of OX40 agonist ivuxolimab in advanced cancers. Study at large: Of the participants, around 43% had some prior anti-PD-1, anti-PD-L1 or anti-CTLA-4 therapy, which was allowed.

Whole-study findings and limits: Among patients with partial responses at 0.1-3.0 mg/kg, clonal expansion was among the lowest.

Data came from immunoSEQ multiplex PCR; TCRdb stores just in-frame clones and leaves some out. This table has 20,000 to 30,000 clones, around nine tenths appearing once. Germline V CDR1 and CDR2: SGHVS, FNYEAQ. V gave up 1 base and J gave up 2 bases, with 12 bases separating them. This CDR3 region has 15 residues. With respect to this clone: Its antigen remains unidentified.

The receptor comes from an adult with an advanced solid tumor such as melanoma, head and neck, liver or kidney cancer. The rearrangement links TRBV7-6 to TRBJ2-7; D is perhaps TRBD1 or TRBD2 (7 bases each). The sequences come from CD4+ or CD8+ T cells sorted from blood, collected in a trial of the OX40 agonist ivuxolimab. The CDR3 bases are TGTGCCAGCAGCTTAGGCGGGGGACAGCCCTACGAGCAGTACTTC. Translating it yields CASSLGGGQPYEQYF.